What follows are 13 T cell receptor beta chains derived from one specimen sequenced in a study of blood T cell repertoires in COVID-19. Produced via immunoSEQ multiplex PCR; TCRdb's table is partial and in-frame only. The table records 130,000 or so clones, roughly four fifths of them present only once. The sample was peripheral blood. Receptors originate from a human donor in a cohort sampled during active COVID-19.

The genes are TRBV5-1 and TRBJ2-4; D is perhaps TRBD2 (7 bases). CDR1 and CDR2 from the germline V gene are SGHRS and YFSETQ. The CDR3 covers 16 residues. V dropped 0 bases and J dropped 1 base, with 11 bases sitting between them. The CDR3, as DNA: TGCGCCAGCAGCTTGGAAGGGGGGGCGGCCAAAAACATTCAGTACTTC. This sequence encodes CASSLEGGAAKNIQYF.

This clone was found a few times. The J gene is TRBJ1-4, the V gene TRBV5-8; 7 bases match TRBD1. The V gene's germline CDR1 is SGHTS and CDR2 YDEGEE. V lost 0 bases and J lost 3; bases outside the gene matches: 2. The CDR3 loop spans 15 amino acids. CDR3 coding DNA: TGTGCCAGCAGCTTGGGCAGGGGGTCTAATGAAAAACTGTTTTTT. Protein: CASSLGRGSNEKLFF.

V is TRBV23-1 and J is TRBJ1-1; D is perhaps TRBD1 (5 bases). TRBV23-1 is designated an ORF whose function remains uncertain. V was cut by 7 bases and J by 8 bases, with 17 bases left in between. This CDR3 contains 13 residues. This chain's CDR3 is CASTDGHPGEAFF. In DNA form, the CDR3 reads TGCGCCAGCACCGACGGACACCCAGGGGAAGCTTTCTTT.

The gene calls are TRBV11-3 and TRBJ2-2, with 9 bases matching TRBD1. Germline V gene data show CDR1 as SGHNT and CDR2 as YENEEA. The J segment lost 6 bases and the V segment lost 5 bases, leaving 7 bases of the junction unmatched. The CDR3 contains 15 residues. CDR3 coding DNA: TGTGCCAGCAGCCCCGGGACAGGGAAGTCCGGGGAGCTGTTTTTT. Its translation is CASSPGTGKSGELFF.

The chain recombines TRBV28 with TRBJ1-5, with TRBD1 as a possible D gene (5 bases). The V end was cut by 4 bases, the J end by 11 bases, with 18 bases between. The V gene's germline CDR1 is MDHEN and CDR2 SYDVKM. CDR3 length: 14 amino acids. The CDR3 DNA reads as TGTGCCAGCAGTTCCCCGACAGTTCCCAGGACCCAGCATTTT. Amino acids: CASSSPTVPRTQHF.

The J gene is TRBJ2-1, the V gene TRBV10-1, with D unresolved. CDR3 length: 15 amino acids. V lost 2 bases to trimming and J lost 2 bases, with 10 bases between them. Germline V lookup: CDR1 WNHNN, CDR2 SYGVQD (reference sequence). CDR3: CASSEGDGAYNEQFF. The CDR3 DNA reads as TGCGCCAGCAGTGAGGGAGACGGAGCCTACAATGAGCAGTTCTTC.

V is TRBV20-1 and J is TRBJ2-5; D is unresolved. Germline lookup yields CDR1 DFQATT and CDR2 SNEGSKA (reference sequence). This CDR3 has 12 residues. Between the trimmed V and J ends, which lost 3 bases and 1 base, there was a span of 6 bases. This chain's CDR3 is CSASLSQETQYF. DNA of the CDR3: TGCAGTGCTAGTCTCAGCCAAGAGACCCAGTACTTC.

This clone was observed a single time. For the CDR3, the DNA is TGTGCCAGCAGGGGGACAGGCCAAGGGGACGAGCAGTACTTC. Its protein product is CASRGTGQGDEQYF. The genes are TRBV28 and TRBJ2-7, with TRBD1 identical over 8 bases. V dropped 6 bases and J dropped 5; count of bases not matched to a gene: 9. The length of the CDR3 is 14 residues. From germline, CDR1 is MDHEN and CDR2 SYDVKM. The full variable domain, with the rest looked up from reference TRBV28 and TRBJ2-7, is DVKVTQSSRYLVKRTGEKVFLECVQDMDHENMFWYRQDPGLGLRLIYFSYDVKMKEKGDIPEGYSVSREKKERFSLILESASTNQTSMYLCASRGTGQGDEQYFGPGTRLTVT.

The chain employs TRBV4-1 and TRBJ2-5; TRBD1 is a possible D gene (7 bases). Germline-derived CDR1 and CDR2 are MGHRA and YSYEKL. With 4 bases removed from V and 0 bases from J, the gap between germline ends came to 12 bases. This CDR3 is built from 15 residues. The CDR3: CASSPGDRNQETQYF. The CDR3 coding sequence is TGCGCCAGCAGCCCGGGGGACAGAAACCAAGAGACCCAGTACTTC.

The chain employs TRBV10-3 and TRBJ1-5; 9 bases are a match to TRBD1. From germline, CDR1 is ENHRY and CDR2 SYGVKD. After removal of 6 bases from V and 10 bases from J, the junction contained 10 bases not matched to a gene. The CDR3 runs to 14 residues. The DNA of the CDR3 is TGTGCCATCAGCCCGACAGGGGGTGGTTCTCCCCAGCATTTT. Protein sequence: CAISPTGGGSPQHF.

This clone is a singleton in its sample. The J gene is TRBJ1-2, the V gene TRBV13; no clear D. The CDR3 totals 15 residues. Germline lookup yields CDR1 PRHDT and CDR2 FYEKMQ (reference sequence). V was trimmed by 3 bases and J by 13 bases, leaving 24 bases between them. The CDR3: CASSFRLAADATRTF. CDR3 nucleotide sequence: TGTGCCAGCAGCTTCAGACTCGCCGCCGATGCTACTCGCACCTTC.

This clone was observed once. The genes are TRBV5-6 and TRBJ2-3, with 8 bases that match TRBD2. Looked up from germline, CDR1 is SGHDT and CDR2 is YYEEEE. The CDR3 is made up of 15 amino acids. Trimming cost V 4 bases and J 8 bases; bases outside gene matches: 12. The CDR3 coding sequence is TGTGCCAGCAGCCCTCTGGGCGGGGGGAGATCTACGCAGTATTTT. It encodes CASSPLGGGRSTQYF.

The chain carries TRBV7-2 and TRBJ2-1; D not certain. The CDR3 runs to 12 residues. Trimming cost V 5 bases and J 9 bases, with 11 bases left between them. The germline gives CDR1 SGHTA, CDR2 FQGNSA. The CDR3 bases are TGTGCCAGCAGCCTCCTGCGAGGTGAGCAGTTCTTC. Protein product: CASSLLRGEQFF.